Below, 5 T cell receptor beta chains from the same sample are listed, as sequenced in a study of shared clonotypes between healthy human individuals. Assay used: immunoSEQ multiplex PCR; TCRdb lists only in-frame clones, some missing. The table shows roughly 590,000 clones, with nearly 97% occurring only once. Naive CD8 cells, CD45RO-negative and positively selected for CCR7, excluded terminally differentiated effector memory CD45RA+ cells. Sequencing input: naive CD8+ T cells sorted from blood. These receptors all come from a woman in her twenties or thirties in good health.

This clone was seen a single time. The gene calls are TRBV6-1 and TRBJ2-7, with D hard to call. This CDR3 has 15 residues. V lost 5 bases to trimming and J lost 1 base, with 15 bases between them. The germline CDR1 and CDR2 sequences are MNHNS and SASEGT. The DNA for the CDR3 is TGTGCCAGCAGTAAGCAGGCAACCTCGTCCTACGAGCAGTACTTC. Translation gives CASSKQATSSYEQYF.

This clone was seen a handful of times. The chain has TRBV10-1 and TRBJ2-7; D possibly corresponds to TRBD1 (6 bases). Germline V gene data show CDR1 as WNHNN and CDR2 as SYGVQD (reference sequence). The CDR3 length is 14 residues. V lost 3 bases and J 1 base, leaving 10 bases between the germline ends. This chain's CDR3 is CASSEGGPSYEQYF. In DNA form, the CDR3 reads TGCGCCAGCAGTGAAGGGGGACCTTCCTACGAGCAGTACTTC.

This clone has more than one count but fewer than ten. This sequence joins TRBV5-4 and TRBJ2-7; D remains ambiguous. The CDR3 loop spans 13 amino acids. Per the germline V gene, CDR1 is SGHNT and CDR2 is YYREEE (reference sequence). V lost 0 bases to trimming and J lost 1 base, with 5 bases between them. DNA for the CDR3: TGTGCCAGCAGCTTGGACGGATCCTACGAGCAGTACTTC. This sequence encodes CASSLDGSYEQYF. Full variable domain (rest looked up from reference TRBV5-4 and TRBJ2-7): ETGVTQSPTHLIKTRGQQVTLRCSSQSGHNTVSWYQQALGQGPQFIFQYYREEENGRGNFPPRFSGLQFPNYSSELNVNALELDDSALYLCASSLDGSYEQYFGPGTRLTVT.

The chain joins TRBV11-2 to TRBJ2-1, with TRBD2 identical over 7 bases. Germline trimming cut 0 bases from V and 4 bases from J; bases unmatched to any gene: 12. This CDR3 has 18 amino acids. CDR1 and CDR2 from the germline V gene are SGHAT and FQNNGV. CDR3 DNA: TGTGCCAGCAGCTTAGATGAAGGGAGGGAGGGCCTTTACAATGAGCAGTTCTTC. Translating it yields CASSLDEGREGLYNEQFF.

The chain employs TRBV5-1 and TRBJ2-7; D is perhaps TRBD1 (6 bases). The CDR3 totals 15 residues. Germline values: CDR1 SGHRS, CDR2 YFSETQ. Trimming took off 2 bases at V and 2 bases at J, with 14 bases between the two ends. The CDR3 bases are TGCGCCAGCAGCTTTACAGGGATAGCTCCCTACGAGCAGTACTTC. Protein sequence: CASSFTGIAPYEQYF.